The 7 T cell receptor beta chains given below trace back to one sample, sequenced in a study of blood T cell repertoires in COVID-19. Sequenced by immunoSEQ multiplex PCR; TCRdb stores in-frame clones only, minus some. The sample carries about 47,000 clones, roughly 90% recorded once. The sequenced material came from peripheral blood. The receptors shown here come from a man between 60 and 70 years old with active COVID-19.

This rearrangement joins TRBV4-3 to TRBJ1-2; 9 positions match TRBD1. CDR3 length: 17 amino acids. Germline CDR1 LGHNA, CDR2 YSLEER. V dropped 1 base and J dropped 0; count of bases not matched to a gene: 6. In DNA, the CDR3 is TGCGCCAGCAGCCAAGCCCGGACAGGGGAGCCTAACTATGGCTACACCTTC. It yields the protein CASSQARTGEPNYGYTF.

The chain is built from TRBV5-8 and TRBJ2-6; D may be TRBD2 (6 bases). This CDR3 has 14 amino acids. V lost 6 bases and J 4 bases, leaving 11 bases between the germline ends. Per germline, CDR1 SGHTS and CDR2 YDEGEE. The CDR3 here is CASKGEAGANVLTF. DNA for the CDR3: TGTGCCAGCAAAGGGGAGGCCGGGGCCAACGTCCTGACTTTC.

CDR3 region: CASSYSPGGGNTIYF. In DNA, the CDR3 is TGTGCCAGCAGTTACTCGCCGGGGGGAGGAAACACCATATATTTT. V is TRBV6-5 and J is TRBJ1-3; tentative D call: TRBD1 (5 bases). CDR1 is MNHEY, CDR2 SVGAGI, per germline. Trimming cost V 0 bases and J 4 bases, with 10 bases left between them. This CDR3 has 15 residues.

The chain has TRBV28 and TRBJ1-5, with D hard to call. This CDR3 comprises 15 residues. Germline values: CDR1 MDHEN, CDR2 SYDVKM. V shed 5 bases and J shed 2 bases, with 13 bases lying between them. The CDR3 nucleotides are TGTGCCAGCAGTCCCTCGGGGTGGGGCAATCAGCCCCAGCATTTT. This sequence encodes CASSPSGWGNQPQHF.

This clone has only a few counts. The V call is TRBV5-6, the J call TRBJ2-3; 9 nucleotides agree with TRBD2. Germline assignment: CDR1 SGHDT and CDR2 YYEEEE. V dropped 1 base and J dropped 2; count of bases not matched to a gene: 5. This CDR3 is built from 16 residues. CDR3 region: CASSLMAGGPTDTQYF. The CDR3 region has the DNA TGTGCCAGCAGCTTGATGGCGGGGGGGCCCACAGATACGCAGTATTTT.

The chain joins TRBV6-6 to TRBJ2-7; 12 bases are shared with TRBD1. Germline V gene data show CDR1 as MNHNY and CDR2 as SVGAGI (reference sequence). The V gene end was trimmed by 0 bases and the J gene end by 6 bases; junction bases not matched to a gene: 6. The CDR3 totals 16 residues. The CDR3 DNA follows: TGTGCCAGCAGTTACTCGCCGGGACAGGGGGCTGGCGAGCAGTACTTC. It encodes CASSYSPGQGAGEQYF.

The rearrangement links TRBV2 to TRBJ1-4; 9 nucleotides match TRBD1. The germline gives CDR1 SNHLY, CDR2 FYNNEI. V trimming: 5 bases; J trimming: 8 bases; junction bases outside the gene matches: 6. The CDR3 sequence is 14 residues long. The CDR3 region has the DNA TGTGCCAGCAGTCTGGGGGGACAGGGAGAAAAACTGTTTTTT. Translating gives CASSLGGQGEKLFF.